The 28 T cell receptor beta chains reported below all come from one sample, sequenced in a study of T cell responses to AZD1222 COVID-19 vaccine. Using immunoSEQ multiplex PCR, the repertoire was profiled, and TCRdb retains in-frame clones only, with some absent. The sample lists about 92,000 clones, almost 90% occurring once. The sample consisted of peripheral blood, taken on day 0 of MenACWY control vaccination. The receptors come from an adult in good health.

The chain combines TRBV25-1 with TRBJ1-2; D is uncertain. The length of the CDR3 is 13 residues. The V and J ends lost 7 bases and 4 bases respectively, with 13 bases between them. Per the germline V gene, CDR1 is MGHDK and CDR2 is SYGVNS. The CDR3 loop reads CASKASSGYGYTF. Written as DNA, the CDR3 is TGTGCCAGCAAGGCCTCCTCGGGCTATGGCTACACCTTC.

A single count supports this clone. The chain couples TRBV7-9 to TRBJ1-1, with a tentative D call TRBD1 (5 bases). Germline CDR1 is SEHNR and CDR2 is FQNEAQ (reference sequence). Trimming left V 11 bases short and J 0 bases short, with 10 bases between. The CDR3 spans 12 residues. The CDR3 DNA reads as TGTGCCGGGGCGCCTGTGAACACTGAAGCTTTCTTT. Translating gives CAGAPVNTEAFF.

This rearrangement joins TRBV2 to TRBJ1-6; tentative D call: TRBD1 (5 bases). Trimming shortened V by 6 bases and J by 9 bases, and 27 bases separated the two germline ends. Germline values: CDR1 SNHLY, CDR2 FYNNEI. The CDR3 runs 18 residues. This CDR3 reads CASRGTSDSALGGSPLHF. CDR3 coding DNA: TGTGCCAGCAGGGGCACTAGCGACAGCGCTCTGGGTGGTTCACCCCTCCACTTT.

The chain has TRBV6-6 and TRBJ2-1; 9 bases agree with TRBD1. Trimming cost V 6 bases and J 7 bases; bases outside gene matches: 10. The length of the CDR3 is 15 residues. Germline values: CDR1 MNHNY, CDR2 SVGAGI (reference sequence). In nucleotides, the CDR3 is TGTGCCAGCAGGAACCTTGGACAGGGGACAAATGAGCAGTTCTTC. Residues: CASRNLGQGTNEQFF.

The V gene is TRBV5-1, the J gene TRBJ2-5, with 7 bases fitting TRBD1. This CDR3 has 14 residues. In germline, CDR1 is SGHRS, CDR2 YFSETQ. V was pared by 0 bases and J by 5 bases, with 4 bases of the junction left unmatched. The CDR3 sequence: CASSLEGGRETQYF. In DNA form, the CDR3 reads TGCGCCAGCAGCTTGGAAGGGGGCAGGGAGACCCAGTACTTC.

This rearrangement joins TRBV27 to TRBJ1-2, with 7 bases lining up with TRBD1. Germline CDR1 MNHEY, CDR2 SMNVEV (reference sequence). The length of the CDR3 is 14 residues. Unmatched junction bases numbered 8, after V lost 7 bases and J lost 3 bases. CDR3 nucleotide sequence: TGTGCCAGCAAGGGGGCTGGGGGGGACTATGGCTACACCTTC. Translated: CASKGAGGDYGYTF.

The J gene is TRBJ1-3, the V gene TRBV5-1, with 8 positions matching TRBD1. CDR1 is SGHRS, CDR2 YFSETQ, per germline. The ends lost 0 bases at V and 7 bases at J; junction bases unmatched: 6. The CDR3 has 15 residues. CDR3 nucleotide sequence: TGCGCCAGCAGCTTGGATGACAGGGGAGGGAACACCATATATTTT. It yields the protein CASSLDDRGGNTIYF. The whole variable domain, remainder taken from reference TRBV5-1 and TRBJ1-3, is KAGVTQTPRYLIKTRGQQVTLSCSPISGHRSVSWYQQTPGQGLQFLFEYFSETQRNKGNFPGRFSGRQFSNSRSEMNVSTLELGDSALYLCASSLDDRGGNTIYFGEGSWLTVV.

The chain joins TRBV27 to TRBJ2-7, with 9 positions matching TRBD1. CDR1 and CDR2 from the germline V gene are MNHEY and SMNVEV (reference sequence). CDR3 length equals 16 residues. The V and J ends lost 1 base and 3 bases, in that order; junction bases with no gene match: 7. The CDR3 here is CASSLYLPTGGYEQYF. CDR3 bases: TGTGCCAGCAGTTTATATCTCCCGACAGGGGGCTACGAGCAGTACTTC.

V and J are TRBV12-3 or TRBV12-4 and TRBJ2-2; D is unresolved. The CDR3 extends over 11 amino acids. Trimming cost V 5 bases and J 7 bases, with 5 bases left between them. For the CDR3, the DNA is TGTGCCAGCAGTGTGTTCGGGGAGCTGTTTTTT. Amino acids: CASSVFGELFF.

The chain links TRBV6-5 to TRBJ2-2, with 8 bases fitting TRBD2. The CDR3 spans 16 residues. V dropped 2 bases and J dropped 2; count of bases not matched to a gene: 4. CDR1 and CDR2 from the germline V gene are MNHEY and SVGAGI. The CDR3 protein is CASSYVGGVNTGELFF. DNA for the CDR3: TGTGCCAGCAGTTACGTCGGGGGGGTAAACACCGGGGAGCTGTTTTTT.

In its sample, this clone was seen once. Here the CDR3 DNA reads TGTGCCAGCAGTGGTTGGGGGACAGGGGAGAACCCTCACCAGGTTGCAACTAATGAAAAACTGTTTTTT. Protein product: CASSGWGTGENPHQVATNEKLFF. V usage is TRBV28 and J usage is TRBJ1-4; TRBD1 aligns across 10 bases. Losses at the gene ends were 5 bases for V and 0 bases for J; bases not matched to a gene: 24. From germline, CDR1 is MDHEN and CDR2 SYDVKM. The CDR3 has 23 amino acids. The whole variable domain, filled in from reference TRBV28 and TRBJ1-4, reads DVKVTQSSRYLVKRTGEKVFLECVQDMDHENMFWYRQDPGLGLRLIYFSYDVKMKEKGDIPEGYSVSREKKERFSLILESASTNQTSMYLCASSGWGTGENPHQVATNEKLFFGSGTQLSVL.

The CDR3 loop reads CASSRVSGNTIYF. CDR3 DNA sequence: TGTGCCAGCAGCAGGGTCTCTGGAAACACCATATATTTT. The genes are TRBV6-5 and TRBJ1-3; perhaps TRBD1 as D (5 bases). CDR3 length equals 13 residues. Germline V gene data show CDR1 as MNHEY and CDR2 as SVGAGI. The V gene lost 6 bases and the J gene lost 0 bases, with 6 bases spanning the gap.

This chain connects TRBV7-2 to TRBJ1-1; no firm D call. This CDR3 has 13 amino acids. Per the germline V gene, CDR1 is SGHTA and CDR2 is FQGNSA. V lost 0 bases and J lost 1, with 3 bases in between. The CDR3 nucleotides read TGTGCCAGCAGCTTAGCCAGGAACACTGAAGCTTTCTTT. Amino acid sequence: CASSLARNTEAFF.

This clone was seen a handful of times. The chain combines TRBV10-3 with TRBJ1-1; D remains unclear. V shed 4 bases and J shed 6 bases, with 6 bases lying between them. The CDR3 length is 11 residues. Per germline, CDR1 ENHRY and CDR2 SYGVKD. The chain's CDR3 is CAISGLAEAFF. The CDR3 nucleotides are TGTGCCATCAGTGGTCTGGCTGAAGCTTTCTTT.

The chain uses TRBV7-8 and TRBJ1-4; D call uncertain. The CDR3 contains 15 residues. Looked up from germline, CDR1 is SGHVS and CDR2 is FQNEAQ. V lost 4 bases and J 5 bases, leaving 14 bases between the germline ends. This CDR3 reads CASSSKEAFNEKLFF. The CDR3, as DNA: TGTGCCAGCAGCTCAAAGGAGGCATTCAATGAAAAACTGTTTTTT.

The rearrangement joins TRBV14 to TRBJ2-3; 11 nucleotides match TRBD2. CDR3 length: 15 amino acids. Germline-derived CDR1 and CDR2 are SGHDN and FVKESK. V trimming: 1 base; J trimming: 3 bases; junction bases outside the gene matches: 0. In DNA form, the CDR3 reads TGTGCCAGCAGCCAAGGACTAGCGGGGACAGATACGCAGTATTTT. Protein product: CASSQGLAGTDTQYF.

The rearrangement joins TRBV29-1 to TRBJ1-4; no definite D call. The CDR3 loop spans 13 amino acids. The V gene's germline CDR1 is SQVTM and CDR2 ANQGSEA. Trimming stripped 7 bases from V and 3 bases from J, with 12 bases between. Here the CDR3 reads CSGLTSSNEKLFF. The CDR3 DNA follows: TGCAGCGGGCTGACAAGTTCTAATGAAAAACTGTTTTTT.

This clone was seen a single time. CDR3 in amino acids: CASSTTGALRSPLHF. The CDR3 DNA reads as TGTGCCAGCAGCACCACAGGGGCCTTACGGTCACCCCTCCACTTT. V and J are TRBV27 and TRBJ1-6, with 7 bases fitting TRBD1. After removal of 6 bases from V and 10 bases from J, the junction contained 12 bases not matched to a gene. The CDR3 has 15 residues. Per germline, CDR1 MNHEY and CDR2 SMNVEV (reference sequence).

The chain couples TRBV18 to TRBJ2-1; TRBD1 is a possible D gene (6 bases). The CDR3 runs to 14 residues. V was pared by 3 bases and J by 6 bases, with 12 bases between. Germline V gives CDR1 KGHSH, CDR2 LQKENI. This chain's CDR3 is CASSPLDSGNEQFF. DNA for the CDR3: TGTGCCAGCTCACCCCTGGACAGTGGCAATGAGCAGTTCTTC.

The chain joins TRBV6-5 to TRBJ1-1, with D hard to call. The V gene's germline CDR1 is MNHEY and CDR2 SVGAGI. This CDR3 is 15 amino acids long. The ends were cut back, 4 bases at V and 3 bases at J, with 15 bases in the middle. DNA of the CDR3: TGTGCCAGCAGTTCGTTCGGCCGCCAGGACACTGAAGCTTTCTTT. The encoded protein is CASSSFGRQDTEAFF.

The rearrangement links TRBV3-1 (or the pseudogene TRBV3-2) to TRBJ2-7; the match to TRBD2 covers 7 bases. This CDR3 comprises 15 residues. Germline CDR1 LGHDT, CDR2 YNNKEL (reference sequence). J lost 4 bases, V lost 4 bases, and 10 bases had no gene match. CDR3 residues: CASSLRVGGGYEQYF. The CDR3, as DNA: TGTGCCAGCAGCCTGCGAGTGGGGGGGGGATACGAGCAGTACTTC.

The chain carries TRBV7-2 and TRBJ2-2; possibly TRBD2 for D (6 bases). In germline, CDR1 is SGHTA, CDR2 FQGNSA. This CDR3 has 15 residues. Trimming pared 3 bases from V and 2 bases from J, leaving 10 bases between. CDR3: CASSLSGFNTGELFF. DNA for the CDR3: TGTGCCAGCAGCTTGAGCGGGTTTAACACCGGGGAGCTGTTTTTT.

As concerns this clone: Other DNA sequences from this sample encode an identical CDR3 as well. The chain combines TRBV18 with TRBJ1-1; D may be TRBD1 (6 bases). The CDR3 is made up of 13 amino acids. V shed 3 bases and J shed 5 bases, with 10 bases lying between them. CDR1 is KGHSH and CDR2 is LQKENI in the germline V gene. CDR3 coding DNA: TGTGCCAGCTCACCTGAAGGGGGGACTGAAGCTTTCTTT. Translated, it gives CASSPEGGTEAFF.

The rearrangement links TRBV30 to TRBJ1-1, with TRBD1 matching over 9 bases. The CDR3 spans 14 residues. Germline-derived CDR1 and CDR2 are GTSNPN and SVGIG (reference sequence). J lost 4 bases, V lost 3 bases, and 6 bases had no gene match. The CDR3 is CAWRDGQGFTEAFF. In DNA form, the CDR3 reads TGTGCCTGGAGGGATGGACAGGGGTTCACTGAAGCTTTCTTT.

The rearrangement joins TRBV6-5 to TRBJ1-4; D perhaps matches TRBD1 (5 bases). The CDR3 is 13 amino acids. The germline V gene encodes CDR1 MNHEY and CDR2 SVGAGI. V was clipped by 10 bases and J by 7 bases, with 16 bases between them. The CDR3 DNA reads as TGTGCCACCCAGGGAAATCCTCGTGAAAAACTGTTTTTT. Protein product: CATQGNPREKLFF.

The chain joins TRBV9 to TRBJ1-2; the match to TRBD1 covers 11 bases. The germline V gene encodes CDR1 SGDLS and CDR2 YYNGEE. CDR3 length: 15 amino acids. Trimming at V came to 4 bases and at J to 5 bases, leaving 7 bases not matched to a gene. Here the CDR3 DNA reads TGTGCCAGCAGCCCCCGGGACAGGGGGGAATATGGCTACACCTTC. It translates to CASSPRDRGEYGYTF. The full variable domain, with the rest looked up from reference TRBV9 and TRBJ1-2, is DSGVTQTPKHLITATGQRVTLRCSPRSGDLSVYWYQQSLDQGLQFLIQYYNGEERAKGNILERFSAQQFPDLHSELNLSSLELGDSALYFCASSPRDRGEYGYTFGSGTRLTVV.

V usage is TRBV21-1 and J usage is TRBJ2-2. TRBV21-1 is shown as a pseudogene. The CDR3 is made up of 16 amino acids. The chain's CDR3 is CASSPLGGGRTGELFF. In DNA form, the CDR3 reads TGTGCCAGCAGCCCGCTCGGAGGGGGGCGGACCGGGGAGCTGTTTTTT.

This sequence joins TRBV7-9 and TRBJ1-1, with D possibly matching TRBD1 (5 bases). The CDR3 consists of 15 residues. V gave up 5 bases and J gave up 6 bases, with 19 bases separating them. From germline, CDR1 is SEHNR and CDR2 FQNEAQ (reference sequence). CDR3 protein: CASSPAGRGVAEAFF. CDR3 bases: TGTGCCAGCAGCCCCGCGGGGCGGGGTGTAGCTGAAGCTTTCTTT.